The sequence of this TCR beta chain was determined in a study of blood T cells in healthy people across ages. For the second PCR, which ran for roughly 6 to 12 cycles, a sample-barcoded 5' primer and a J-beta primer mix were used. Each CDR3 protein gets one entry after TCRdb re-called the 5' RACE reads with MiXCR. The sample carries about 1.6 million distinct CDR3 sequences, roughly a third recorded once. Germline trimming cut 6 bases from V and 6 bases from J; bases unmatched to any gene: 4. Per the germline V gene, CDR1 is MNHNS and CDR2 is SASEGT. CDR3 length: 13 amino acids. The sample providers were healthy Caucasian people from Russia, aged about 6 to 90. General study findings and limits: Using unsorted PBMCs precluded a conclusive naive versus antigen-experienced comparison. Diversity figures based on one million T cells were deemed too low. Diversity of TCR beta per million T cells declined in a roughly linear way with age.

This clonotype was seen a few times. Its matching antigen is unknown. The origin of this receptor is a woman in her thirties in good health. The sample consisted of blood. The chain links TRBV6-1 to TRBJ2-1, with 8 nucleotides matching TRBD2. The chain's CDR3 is CASRDGTSNEQFF. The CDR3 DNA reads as TGTGCCAGCAGAGACGGGACTAGCAATGAGCAGTTCTTC.